This T cell receptor (beta chain) stems from a study of CD4 and CD8 cells across lung adenocarcinoma regions. The patients had localized lung adenocarcinoma, a non-small cell subtype. This CDR3 comprises 15 residues. Unmatched junction bases numbered 7, after V lost 5 bases and J lost 3 bases. TCRdb re-called the PCR reads through MiXCR, storing one row per CDR3 protein. The repertoire holds some 25,000 distinct CDR3 sequences, with about half as singletons. Sequences were obtained from CD8+ T cells from the center of a lung tumor. The rearrangement links TRBV12-3 or TRBV12-4 to TRBJ2-1, with 7 bases fitting TRBD2. The TCR originated in a male donor with lung adenocarcinoma. The CD4 and CD8 labels of this study may be unreliable. CDR3: CASSPSGKGYNEQFF. DNA of the CDR3: TGTGCCAGCAGTCCAAGCGGGAAGGGCTACAATGAGCAGTTCTTC.